This T cell receptor (beta chain) was recovered during a study of blood T cell repertoires in COVID-19. Looking at the study overall: The study drew acute and convalescent COVID-19 samples from the United States, Italy and Spain.

Per the original data handling: Reference gene primer amplification yielded estimated nucleated cell counts. Produced via immunoSEQ multiplex PCR; TCRdb's table is partial and in-frame only. The DNA was the basis for D and trimming; V, J and clone size are from that table. The sample contains over 130,000 clones, about three quarters of which appear only once. CDR1 is MNHEY and CDR2 is SMNVEV in the germline V gene (reference sequence). V lost 5 bases to trimming and J lost 2 bases, with 10 bases between them. The CDR3 totals 14 residues. The sample consisted of peripheral blood. The receptor was derived from a woman aged 45-60 years with active or convalescent COVID-19. J is TRBJ1-5 and V is TRBV27, with a possible D match to TRBD1 (5 bases). In DNA form, the CDR3 reads TGTGCCAGCAGTGGTCGGGGGGGCAATCAGCCCCAGCATTTT. Its protein product is CASSGRGGNQPQHF.